The sequence of this T cell receptor beta chain was determined in a study of CD8 T cells in ankylosing spondylitis. This clonotype was seen ten or more times. The target antigen is unknown. Study results and limitations: Earlier studies detected some motif variants in reactive arthritis synovial fluid and blood. One TCR beta motif, made up of several highly homologous variants, appeared characteristic of ankylosing spondylitis blood.

MiXCR, applied by TCRdb to the 5' RACE reads, yields one record per CDR3 protein. The sample lists around 540,000 distinct CDR3 sequences, more than 9.5% seen once, with approximately 6.3% in the top ten. This CDR3 is built from 15 residues. Trimming shortened V by 5 bases and J by 4 bases, and 18 bases separated the two germline ends. The gene calls are TRBV12-3 or TRBV12-4 and TRBJ2-7, with a possible D match to TRBD1 (6 bases). The receptor was isolated from a male donor with ankylosing spondylitis. Sample: blood, either unsorted or a sorted T cell fraction (not recorded which). CDR3 in amino acids: CASSLRGYLRYEQYF. CDR3 in DNA: TGTGCCAGCAGTCTAAGGGGGTATCTTAGGTACGAGCAGTACTTC.